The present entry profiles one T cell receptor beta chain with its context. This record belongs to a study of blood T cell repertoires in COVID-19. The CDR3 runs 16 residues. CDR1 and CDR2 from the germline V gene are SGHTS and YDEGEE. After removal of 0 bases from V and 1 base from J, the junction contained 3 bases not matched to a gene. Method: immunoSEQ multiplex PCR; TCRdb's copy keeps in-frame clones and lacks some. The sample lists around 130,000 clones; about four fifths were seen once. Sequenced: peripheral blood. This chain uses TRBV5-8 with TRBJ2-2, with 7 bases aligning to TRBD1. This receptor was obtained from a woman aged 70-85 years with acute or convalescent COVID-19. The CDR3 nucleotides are TGTGCCAGCAGCTTGGGGTGGACAGGGAACACCGGGGAGCTGTTTTTT. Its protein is CASSLGWTGNTGELFF.